This T cell receptor beta chain was obtained from a study of T cells in Graves' hyperthyroidism and ophthalmopathy. To note about this clonotype: Its cognate antigen is unknown.

Absence of ophthalmopathy progression within 18 months defined stable Graves' hyperthyroidism. The PBMCs were sourced from fresh peripheral blood (about 9.6 ml). Template material for amplifying TCR beta CDR3 regions consisted of RNA transcripts. HTBI primers were the set used in a first-round RT-PCR of the TCR CDR3. A single record per CDR3 protein comes from TCRdb applying MiXCR to the multiplex PCR reads. Altogether 700,000 to 950,000 distinct CDR3 sequences are present, about a third being singletons, with the ten largest covering less than 40%. The CDR3 runs to 15 residues. Trimming cost V 3 bases and J 9 bases, with 24 bases left between them. Per the germline V gene, CDR1 is SQVTM and CDR2 is ANQGSEA. Study-wide results and caveats: The model identified upcoming ophthalmopathy a median around 7.1 months ahead of onset. Most expanded thyroid clonotypes above 0.001 recurred in blood.

This receptor was identified in a woman aged 35 to 49 with Graves' hyperthyroidism. The rearrangement links TRBV29-1 to TRBJ2-7; the D gene is possibly TRBD1 (5 bases). Sequenced sample: blood. CDR3 in DNA: TGCAGCGTTGAGACGCATCGAAGGGGTAGTGATGGGCAGTACTTC. Translation: CSVETHRRGSDGQYF.